What follows are 27 T cell receptor beta chains derived from one specimen sequenced in a study of T cells in Graves' hyperthyroidism and ophthalmopathy. The source material, RNA transcripts, was used to amplify TCR beta CDR3 regions. The TCR CDR3 first-round RT-PCR relied on the HTBI primer set. TCRdb used MiXCR to reprocess the multiplex PCR reads, holding one entry per CDR3 protein. The top ten clones hold 6.5% to 9% of a sample with around 600,000 distinct CDR3 sequences, about 45% of them seen once. Sequencing was carried out using peripheral blood or thyroid tissue (not recorded which). The receptor set was obtained from an adult man with Graves' disease, either hyperthyroidism or ophthalmopathy (not recorded which).

The CDR3 sequence is CASSRDRGRLGEQYF. CDR3 nucleotide sequence: TGTGCCAGCAGCCGGGACAGGGGGCGGTTGGGCGAGCAGTACTTC. This chain uses TRBV11-2 with TRBJ2-7, with 12 bases lining up with TRBD1. Germline CDR1 and CDR2: SGHAT and FQNNGV. The CDR3 covers 15 residues. V lost 5 bases and J lost 6; bases outside the gene matches: 8.

This clonotype was seen a few times. The CDR3 bases are TGTGCCAGCAGCTCCGGGACAGGGGACAATCAGCCCCAGCATTTT. Amino acids: CASSSGTGDNQPQHF. The chain carries TRBV7-8 and TRBJ1-5, with 10 bases matching TRBD1. The CDR3 sequence is 15 residues long. Germline lookup yields CDR1 SGHVS and CDR2 FQNEAQ. The V and J ends lost 4 bases and 3 bases, in that order; junction bases with no gene match: 3.

This clonotype was counted ten times or more. The CDR3: CATSDSDRGQETQYF. CDR3 sequence (DNA): TGTGCCACCAGTGATTCCGACAGAGGCCAAGAGACCCAGTACTTC. V gene TRBV24-1 combines with J gene TRBJ2-5, with D tentatively TRBD1 (5 bases). In germline, CDR1 is KGHDR, CDR2 SFDVKD. V lost 2 bases and J 1 base, leaving 10 bases between the germline ends. This CDR3 contains 15 residues.

The J gene is TRBJ2-5, the V gene TRBV12-3 or TRBV12-4; D possibly corresponds to TRBD2 (5 bases). The CDR3 covers 13 residues. V dropped 5 bases and J dropped 4 bases, with 11 bases sitting between them. CDR3 bases: TGTGCCAGCAGTGTGCGGGTCCCAGAGACCCAGTACTTC. It specifies CASSVRVPETQYF.

J is TRBJ2-7 and V is TRBV20-1; TRBD1 agrees at 9 bases. The CDR3 covers 14 residues. Germline-derived CDR1 and CDR2 are DFQATT and SNEGSKA (reference sequence). V shed 2 bases and J 2 bases; nucleotides not matched to a gene: 4. The CDR3 region is CSARKGQGPYEQYF. CDR3 in DNA: TGCAGTGCTAGAAAGGGACAGGGACCCTACGAGCAGTACTTC.

This rearrangement joins TRBV7-8 to TRBJ1-1; 9 bases are a match to TRBD1. From germline, CDR1 is SGHVS and CDR2 FQNEAQ. The CDR3 contains 15 residues. With V trimmed by 5 bases and J by 4 bases, 8 bases remained unmatched. The CDR3 reads CASSERTGAITEAFF. The CDR3, as DNA: TGTGCCAGCAGCGAAAGGACAGGGGCAATCACTGAAGCTTTCTTT.

Worth noting for this clonotype: A junction boundary mismatches the germline segment, possibly from a read error. The rearrangement links TRBV12-3 or TRBV12-4 to TRBJ2-5; tentatively, D is TRBD2 (6 bases). This CDR3 spans 14 amino acids. Written as DNA, the CDR3 is TGTGTCAGCAGTTTTAGGCGGGGCGGAGAGACCCAGTACTTC. It specifies CVSSFRRGGETQYF.

This clonotype turned up a few times. The chain links TRBV13 to TRBJ2-5; 10 bases map to TRBD2. The V gene end was trimmed by 5 bases and the J gene end by 3 bases; junction bases not matched to a gene: 9. The CDR3 loop spans 16 amino acids. Germline CDR1 reads PRHDT; CDR2 reads FYEKMQ (reference sequence). CDR3 sequence (DNA): TGTGCCAGCAGCGATAGGAGCGGGGGGGCCAAAGAGACCCAGTACTTC. Amino acids: CASSDRSGGAKETQYF.

The V and J genes are TRBV29-1 and TRBJ2-7, with D possibly TRBD1 on 5 matching bases. Germline lookup yields CDR1 SQVTM and CDR2 ANQGSEA. The CDR3 runs to 11 residues. V was clipped by 4 bases and J by 3 bases, with 7 bases between them. CDR3: CSVARGYEQYF. The CDR3 coding sequence is TGCAGCGTTGCTAGGGGCTACGAGCAGTACTTC.

As regards this clonotype: Sequence at one end of the junction differs from germline and may be a read error. This chain uses TRBV7-8 with TRBJ2-7; D is unresolved. CDR1 and CDR2 from the germline V gene are SGHVS and FQNEAQ. The CDR3 length is 13 residues. The CDR3 nucleotides are TGTGCCGGCAGCTTAGATAACAGCTACGAGCAGTACTTC. Residues: CAGSLDNSYEQYF.

J is TRBJ1-6 and V is TRBV7-3, with 7 bases fitting TRBD1. V lost 8 bases to trimming and J lost 0 bases; unmatched junction nucleotides: 7. CDR3 size: 16 residues. Germline CDR1 reads SGHTA; CDR2 reads FQGTGA. CDR3 nucleotides: TGTGCCAGCGCCCCGACAGGGAGCTCCTATAATTCACCCCTCCACTTT. Its translation is CASAPTGSSYNSPLHF.

V and J are TRBV25-1 and TRBJ2-7; D ambiguous. Per germline, CDR1 MGHDK and CDR2 SYGVNS. Deletions cut 6 bases from V and 0 bases from J, with 15 bases between. CDR3 length: 15 residues. The CDR3 reads CASSQEPDPSYEQYF. As DNA, the CDR3 is TGTGCCAGCAGCCAAGAACCAGATCCCTCCTACGAGCAGTACTTC.

In its sample, this clonotype was seen a few times. Given the absence of the conserved phenylalanine or tryptophan at the CDR3 end, a read error is likely. The DNA is omitted, as the CDR3 cannot be located on it reliably, and the CDR3 follows TCRdb's listing. V and J are TRBV7-9 and TRBJ2-2. The CDR3 extends over 11 residues, inclusive of both ends. CDR1 SEHNR and CDR2 FQNEAQ come from the germline V gene (reference sequence). This chain's CDR3 is CASSLAREGFY.

The gene calls are TRBV10-3 and TRBJ1-6, with 8 bases that match TRBD1. CDR3 length: 16 residues. Losses at the gene ends were 10 bases for V and 6 bases for J; bases not matched to a gene: 14. The germline V gene encodes CDR1 ENHRY and CDR2 SYGVKD. The CDR3 nucleotides read TGTGCCAGCAGCAGGACTCCGGGACAGGCTAATTCACCCCTCCACTTT. It is translated as CASSRTPGQANSPLHF.

This clonotype was seen ten or more times. The chain has TRBV7-9 and TRBJ1-6, with D tentatively TRBD1 (5 bases). This CDR3 spans 16 amino acids. V gave up 3 bases and J gave up 7 bases, with 16 bases separating them. The V gene's germline CDR1 is SEHNR and CDR2 FQNEAQ (reference sequence). CDR3 DNA: TGTGCCAGCAGCTTGGCACGAGGGACGGCCAATTCACCCCTCCACTTT. Translated, it gives CASSLARGTANSPLHF.

A note on this clonotype: At one end, the junction sequence differs from germline, possibly due to a read error. The rearrangement uses TRBV7-8 and TRBJ2-5; 15 nucleotides agree with TRBD2. The CDR3 length is 18 residues. The germline V gene encodes CDR1 SGHVS and CDR2 FQNEAQ. CDR3 in DNA: TGCGCCAGCAGCCAACTTCCGGGACTAGCGGGAGGAGGGGAGACCCAGTACTTC. This translates into CASSQLPGLAGGGETQYF. Complete variable domain (other parts from reference TRBV7-8 and TRBJ2-5): GAGVSQSPRYKVAKRGQDVALRCDPISGHVSLFWYQQALGQGPEFLTYFQNEAQLDKSGLPSDRFFAERPEGSVSTLKIQRTQQEDSAVYLCASSQLPGLAGGGETQYFGPGTRLLVL.

This chain connects TRBV2 to TRBJ1-4, with a possible D match to TRBD1 (5 bases). Germline V gene lookup returns CDR1 SNHLY and CDR2 FYNNEI. The V end lost 3 bases, the J end lost 5 bases, and 13 bases lay between the germline ends. The CDR3 contains 15 residues. This chain's CDR3 is CASSDRAGGNEKLFF. The CDR3, as DNA: TGTGCCAGCAGTGATCGCGCCGGGGGGAATGAAAAACTGTTTTTT. The whole variable domain, remainder taken from reference TRBV2 and TRBJ1-4, is EPEVTQTPSHQVTQMGQEVILRCVPISNHLYFYWYRQILGQKVEFLVSFYNNEISEKSEIFDDQFSVERPDGSNFTLKIRSTKLEDSAMYFCASSDRAGGNEKLFFGSGTQLSVL.

This chain joins TRBV29-1 and TRBJ1-2; unclear D gene. Germline assignment: CDR1 SQVTM and CDR2 ANQGSEA. Trimming stripped 1 base from V and 1 base from J, with 10 bases between. The CDR3 loop spans 14 amino acids. CDR3 sequence (DNA): TGCAGCGTTGAAGGCGAACCCTTTAACTATGGCTACACCTTC. This translates into CSVEGEPFNYGYTF.

With respect to this clonotype: Just one base apart from a much larger clone, this may be a read error. The CDR3 carries no conserved terminal phenylalanine or tryptophan, so it likely arises from a read error. The chain is built from TRBV5-4 and TRBJ2-7; D is possibly TRBD2 (6 bases). Germline values: CDR1 SGHNT, CDR2 YYREEE (reference sequence). CDR3 length: 16 amino acids. The V and J ends lost 0 bases and 1 base respectively, with 14 bases between them. The CDR3 region is CASSLETGLQSYEQYL. DNA of the CDR3: TGTGCCAGCAGCTTGGAGACGGGACTCCAATCCTACGAGCAGTACCTC.

The chain joins TRBV10-2 to TRBJ1-2, with D unclear. Germline values: CDR1 WSHSY, CDR2 SAAADI. V gave up 3 bases and J gave up 2 bases, with 16 bases separating them. The CDR3 has 16 amino acids. CDR3 protein: CASSESGTAGNYGYTF. Written as DNA, the CDR3 is TGCGCCAGCAGTGAATCCGGCACAGCCGGCAACTATGGCTACACCTTC.

This clonotype was seen repeatedly, ten times or more. The chain recombines TRBV7-8 with TRBJ2-6; D tentatively fits TRBD1 or TRBD2 (5 bases each). Trimming took 4 bases from V and 11 from J, leaving 18 bases between them. Germline CDR1 is SGHVS and CDR2 is FQNEAQ. The CDR3 sequence is 15 residues long. DNA for the CDR3: TGTGCCAGCAGCTCAGACGGGACCCCCGGCGACGTCCTGACTTTC. Residues: CASSSDGTPGDVLTF.

At least ten counts were recorded for this clonotype. J is TRBJ2-6 and V is TRBV7-9; D might be TRBD1 (7 bases). The CDR3 consists of 15 residues. Germline V gene data show CDR1 as SEHNR and CDR2 as FQNEAQ (reference sequence). Trimming left V 2 bases short and J 4 bases short, with 9 bases between. In DNA form, the CDR3 reads TGTGCCAGCAGCTTATCAGGGGGGGGGGCCAACGTCCTGACTTTC. Its protein product is CASSLSGGGANVLTF.

The J gene is TRBJ2-7, the V gene TRBV12-5, with TRBD2 matching 7 bases. This CDR3 contains 14 residues. From germline, CDR1 is LGHNT and CDR2 FRNRAP. V shed 3 bases, J shed 2 bases, and the junction held 4 bases outside the gene matches. DNA for the CDR3: TGTGCTAGTGGTTTCGGCGGGAGCCCCTACGAGCAGTACTTC. Translated: CASGFGGSPYEQYF.

This rearrangement joins TRBV7-2 to TRBJ1-5; the match to TRBD1 covers 9 bases. The CDR3 contains 15 residues. From germline, CDR1 is SGHTA and CDR2 FQGNSA. V dropped 4 bases and J dropped 4; count of bases not matched to a gene: 5. The CDR3: CASSSGQGWNQPQHF. CDR3 sequence (DNA): TGTGCCAGCAGCTCGGGACAGGGATGGAATCAGCCCCAGCATTTT.

This chain links TRBV29-1 with TRBJ1-4, with 9 positions matching TRBD1. There are 15 residues in the CDR3. Germline trimming cut 6 bases from V and 6 bases from J; bases unmatched to any gene: 11. Per germline, CDR1 SQVTM and CDR2 ANQGSEA. CDR3 DNA: TGCAGCGTAGGATACCCGGGACAGGGATATGAAAAACTGTTTTTT. Residues: CSVGYPGQGYEKLFF.

The chain employs TRBV19 and TRBJ2-7, with D possibly TRBD2 on 6 matching bases. CDR3 length equals 13 residues. Germline values: CDR1 LNHDA, CDR2 SQIVND (reference sequence). V dropped 7 bases and J dropped 6 bases, with 16 bases sitting between them. CDR3 DNA sequence: TGTGCCAGTACCCCGGGACGAGCGGGCGAGCAGTACTTC. Translated, it gives CASTPGRAGEQYF.

About this clonotype: A much more abundant neighbour one base away suggests this may be a read error. J is TRBJ2-7 and V is TRBV19; D is undetermined. V was pared by 8 bases and J by 9 bases, with 14 bases between. Germline lookup yields CDR1 LNHDA and CDR2 SQIVND (reference sequence). This CDR3 has 11 residues. This chain's CDR3 is CASGIKNVQYF. The CDR3 DNA reads TGTGCCAGTGGCATTAAAAACGTGCAGTACTTC.